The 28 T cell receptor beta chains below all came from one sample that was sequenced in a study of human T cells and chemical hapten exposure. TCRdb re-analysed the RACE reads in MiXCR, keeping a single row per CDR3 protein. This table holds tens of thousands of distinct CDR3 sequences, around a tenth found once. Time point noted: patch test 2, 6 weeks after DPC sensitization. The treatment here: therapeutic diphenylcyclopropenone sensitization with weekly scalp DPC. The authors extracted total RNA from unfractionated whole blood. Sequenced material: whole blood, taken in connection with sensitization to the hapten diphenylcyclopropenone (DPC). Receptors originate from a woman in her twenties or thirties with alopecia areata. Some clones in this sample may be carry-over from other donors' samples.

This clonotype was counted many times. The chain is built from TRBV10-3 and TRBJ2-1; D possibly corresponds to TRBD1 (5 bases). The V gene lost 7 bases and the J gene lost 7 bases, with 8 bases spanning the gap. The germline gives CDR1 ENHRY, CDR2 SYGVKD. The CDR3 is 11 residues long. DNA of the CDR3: TGTGCCATCACCTCAGGGAATGAGCAGTTCTTC. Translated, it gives CAITSGNEQFF.

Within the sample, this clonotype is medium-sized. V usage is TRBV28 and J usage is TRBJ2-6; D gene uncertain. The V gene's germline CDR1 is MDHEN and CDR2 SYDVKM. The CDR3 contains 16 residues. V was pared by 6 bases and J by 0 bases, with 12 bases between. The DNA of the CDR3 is TGTGCCAGCAGACGGTTCCGATCCTCTGGGGCCAACGTCCTGACTTTC. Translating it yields CASRRFRSSGANVLTF.

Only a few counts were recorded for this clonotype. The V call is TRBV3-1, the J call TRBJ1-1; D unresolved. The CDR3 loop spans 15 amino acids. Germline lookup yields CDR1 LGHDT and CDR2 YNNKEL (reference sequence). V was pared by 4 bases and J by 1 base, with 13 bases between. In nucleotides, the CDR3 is TGTGCCAGCAGCCTAACACGGACGGCGAACACTGAAGCTTTCTTT. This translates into CASSLTRTANTEAFF. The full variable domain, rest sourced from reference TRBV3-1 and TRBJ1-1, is DTAVSQTPKYLVTQMGNDKSIKCEQNLGHDTMYWYKQDSKKFLKIMFSYNNKELIINETVPNRFSPKSPDKAHLNLHINSLELGDSAVYFCASSLTRTANTEAFFGQGTRLTVV.

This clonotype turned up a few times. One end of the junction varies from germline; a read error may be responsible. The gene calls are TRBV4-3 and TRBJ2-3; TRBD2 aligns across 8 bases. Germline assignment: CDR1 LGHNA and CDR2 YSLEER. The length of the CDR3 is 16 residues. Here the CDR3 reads CASRQDSGLVPYTQYF. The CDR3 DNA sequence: TGCGCCAGCAGACAAGATTCGGGACTAGTCCCCTATACGCAGTATTTT.

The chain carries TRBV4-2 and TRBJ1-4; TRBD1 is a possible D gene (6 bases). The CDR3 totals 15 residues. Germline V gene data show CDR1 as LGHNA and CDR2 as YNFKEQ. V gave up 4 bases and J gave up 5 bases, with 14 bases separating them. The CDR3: CASSLRTDLNEKLFF. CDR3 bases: TGTGCCAGCAGCCTGAGGACAGACCTAAATGAAAAACTGTTTTTT.

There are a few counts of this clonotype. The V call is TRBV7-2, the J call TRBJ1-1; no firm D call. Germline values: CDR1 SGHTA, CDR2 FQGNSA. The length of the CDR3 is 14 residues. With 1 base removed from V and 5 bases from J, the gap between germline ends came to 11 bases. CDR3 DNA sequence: TGTGCCAGCAGCTTAGAAAGCGGGAGGACTGAAGCTTTCTTT. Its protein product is CASSLESGRTEAFF.

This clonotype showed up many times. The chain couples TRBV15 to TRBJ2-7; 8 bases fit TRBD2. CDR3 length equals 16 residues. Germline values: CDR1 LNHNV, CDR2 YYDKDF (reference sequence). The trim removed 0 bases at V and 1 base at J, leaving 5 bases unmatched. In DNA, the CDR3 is TGTGCCACCAGCAGAGATCGAAGCGGGGGTTCCTACGAGCAGTACTTC. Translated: CATSRDRSGGSYEQYF.

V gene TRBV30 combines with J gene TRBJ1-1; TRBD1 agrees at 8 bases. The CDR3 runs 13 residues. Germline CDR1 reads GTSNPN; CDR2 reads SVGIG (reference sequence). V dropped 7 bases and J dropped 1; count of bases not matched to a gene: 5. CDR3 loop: CASLQGENTEAFF. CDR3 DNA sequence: TGTGCCTCACTACAGGGGGAGAACACTGAAGCTTTCTTT.

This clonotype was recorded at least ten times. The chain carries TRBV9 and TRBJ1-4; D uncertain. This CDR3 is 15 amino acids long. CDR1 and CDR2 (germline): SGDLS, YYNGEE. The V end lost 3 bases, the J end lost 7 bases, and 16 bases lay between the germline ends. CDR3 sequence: CASSASGSILEKLFF. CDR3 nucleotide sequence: TGTGCCAGCAGCGCCAGTGGCAGTATTCTTGAAAAACTGTTTTTT.

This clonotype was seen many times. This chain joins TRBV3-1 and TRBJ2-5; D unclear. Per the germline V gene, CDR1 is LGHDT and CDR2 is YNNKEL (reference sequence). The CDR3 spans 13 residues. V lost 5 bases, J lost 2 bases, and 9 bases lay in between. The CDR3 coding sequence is TGTGCCAGCAGCAATTCACCGCAAGAGACCCAGTACTTC. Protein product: CASSNSPQETQYF.

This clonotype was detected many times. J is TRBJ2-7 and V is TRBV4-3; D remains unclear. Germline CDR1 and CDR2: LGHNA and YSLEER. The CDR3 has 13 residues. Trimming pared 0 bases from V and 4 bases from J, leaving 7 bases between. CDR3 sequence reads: CASSQEGSYEQYF. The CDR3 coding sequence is TGCGCCAGCAGCCAAGAAGGGTCGTACGAGCAGTACTTC.

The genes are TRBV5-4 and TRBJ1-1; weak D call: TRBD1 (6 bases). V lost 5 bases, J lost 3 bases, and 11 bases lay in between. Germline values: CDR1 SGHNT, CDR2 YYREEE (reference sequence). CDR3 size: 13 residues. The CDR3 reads CASSLGADTEAFF. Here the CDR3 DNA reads TGTGCCAGCAGTCTGGGGGCAGACACTGAAGCTTTCTTT.

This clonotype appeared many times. The chain's CDR3 is CSARVYNEQFF. The CDR3 nucleotides are TGCAGTGCTAGAGTCTACAATGAGCAGTTCTTC. The rearrangement links TRBV20-1 to TRBJ2-1; D gene unclear. Germline loops: CDR1 DFQATT, CDR2 SNEGSKA (reference sequence). The V end was cut by 1 base, the J end by 3 bases, with 1 base between. The CDR3 consists of 11 residues.

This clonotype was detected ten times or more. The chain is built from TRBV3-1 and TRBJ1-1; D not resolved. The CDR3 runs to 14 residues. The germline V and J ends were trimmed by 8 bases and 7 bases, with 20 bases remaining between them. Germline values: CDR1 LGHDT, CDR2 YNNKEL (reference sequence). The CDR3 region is CASGSEVDGSEAFF. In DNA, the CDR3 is TGTGCCAGCGGGAGCGAGGTGGACGGCAGTGAAGCTTTCTTT.

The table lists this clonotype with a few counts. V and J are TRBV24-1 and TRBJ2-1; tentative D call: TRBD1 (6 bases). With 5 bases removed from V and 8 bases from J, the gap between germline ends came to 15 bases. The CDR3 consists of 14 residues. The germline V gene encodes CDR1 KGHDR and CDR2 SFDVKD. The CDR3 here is CATSAWGLRDEQFF. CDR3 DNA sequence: TGTGCCACCAGTGCCTGGGGGCTGCGGGATGAGCAGTTCTTC.

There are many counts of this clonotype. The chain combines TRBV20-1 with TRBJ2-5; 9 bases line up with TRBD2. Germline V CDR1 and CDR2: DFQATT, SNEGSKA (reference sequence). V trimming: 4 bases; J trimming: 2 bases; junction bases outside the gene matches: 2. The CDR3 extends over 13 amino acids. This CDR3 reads CSAMRGGQETQYF. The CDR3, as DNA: TGCAGTGCTATGCGGGGGGGGCAAGAGACCCAGTACTTC.

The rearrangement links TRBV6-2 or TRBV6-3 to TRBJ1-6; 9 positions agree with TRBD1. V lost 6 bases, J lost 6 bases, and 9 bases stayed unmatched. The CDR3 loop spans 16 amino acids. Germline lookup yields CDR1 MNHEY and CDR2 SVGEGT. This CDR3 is CASSLAPGQGNSPLHF. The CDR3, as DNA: TGTGCCAGCAGCCTCGCACCGGGACAGGGTAATTCACCCCTCCACTTT.

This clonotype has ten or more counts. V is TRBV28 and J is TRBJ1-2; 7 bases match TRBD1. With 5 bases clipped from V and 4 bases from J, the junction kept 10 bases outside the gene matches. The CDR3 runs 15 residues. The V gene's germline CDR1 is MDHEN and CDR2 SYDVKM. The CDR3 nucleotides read TGTGCCAGCAGTCCTTACTCACAGGGGCCCTATGGCTACACCTTC. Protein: CASSPYSQGPYGYTF.

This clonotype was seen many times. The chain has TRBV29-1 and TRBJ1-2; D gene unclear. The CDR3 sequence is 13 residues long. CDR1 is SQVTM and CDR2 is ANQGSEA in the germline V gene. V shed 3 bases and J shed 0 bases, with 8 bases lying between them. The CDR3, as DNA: TGCAGCGTTGAGGCCGGGGCTAACTATGGCTACACCTTC. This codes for CSVEAGANYGYTF.

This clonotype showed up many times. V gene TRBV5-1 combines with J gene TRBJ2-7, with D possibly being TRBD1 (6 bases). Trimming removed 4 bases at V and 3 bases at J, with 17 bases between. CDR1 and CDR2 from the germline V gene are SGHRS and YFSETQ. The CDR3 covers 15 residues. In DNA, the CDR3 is TGCGCCAGCAGCCCCGACGGACAGCTAAACTACGAGCAGTACTTC. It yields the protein CASSPDGQLNYEQYF.

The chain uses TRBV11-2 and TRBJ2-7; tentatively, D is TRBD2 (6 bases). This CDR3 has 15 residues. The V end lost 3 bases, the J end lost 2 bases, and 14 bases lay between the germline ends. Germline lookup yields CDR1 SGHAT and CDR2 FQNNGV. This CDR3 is CASSFGGAGTYEQYF. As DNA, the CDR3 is TGTGCCAGCAGCTTCGGCGGGGCCGGAACCTACGAGCAGTACTTC.

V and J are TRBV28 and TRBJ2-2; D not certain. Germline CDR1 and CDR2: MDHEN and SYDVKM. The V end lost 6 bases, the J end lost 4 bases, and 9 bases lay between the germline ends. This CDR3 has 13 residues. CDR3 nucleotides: TGTGCCAGCAGGTGGATCAGCACCGGGGAGCTGTTTTTT. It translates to CASRWISTGELFF.

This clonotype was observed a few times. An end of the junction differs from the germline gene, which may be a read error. The CDR3 loop reads CASSPDRGGIGELFF. Here the CDR3 DNA reads TGTGCTAGCAGCCCGGACAGGGGAGGCATCGGGGAGCTGTTTTTT. The chain uses TRBV7-7 and TRBJ2-2; 9 bases map to TRBD1. CDR1 is SSHAT, CDR2 FNYEAQ, per germline (reference sequence). The CDR3 has 15 residues.

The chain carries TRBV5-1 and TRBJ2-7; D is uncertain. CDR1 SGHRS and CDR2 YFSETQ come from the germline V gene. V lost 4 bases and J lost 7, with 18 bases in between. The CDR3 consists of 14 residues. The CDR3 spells CASSTDTYLGEQYF. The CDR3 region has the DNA TGCGCCAGCAGCACCGACACCTACCTCGGGGAGCAGTACTTC.

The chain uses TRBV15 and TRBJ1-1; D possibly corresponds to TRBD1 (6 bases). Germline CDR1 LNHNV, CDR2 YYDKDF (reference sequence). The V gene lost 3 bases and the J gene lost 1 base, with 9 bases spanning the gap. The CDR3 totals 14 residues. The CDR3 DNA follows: TGTGCCACCAGCAGGGACAGAGGGAACACTGAAGCTTTCTTT. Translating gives CATSRDRGNTEAFF.

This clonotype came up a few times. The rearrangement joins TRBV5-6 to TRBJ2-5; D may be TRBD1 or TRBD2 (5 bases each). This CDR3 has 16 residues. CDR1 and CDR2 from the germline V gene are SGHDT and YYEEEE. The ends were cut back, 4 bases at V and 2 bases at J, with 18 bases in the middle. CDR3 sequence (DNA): TGTGCCAGCAGCCCGTGGTACGGGACCGGACAAGAGACCCAGTACTTC. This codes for CASSPWYGTGQETQYF.

The CDR3 DNA follows: TGTGCCAGCATGCCCACGCGGACAGGGAGTAATTCACCCCTCCACTTT. Translating it yields CASMPTRTGSNSPLHF. V gene TRBV6-2 or TRBV6-3 combines with J gene TRBJ1-6, with 8 nucleotides matching TRBD1. Germline CDR1 reads MNHEY; CDR2 reads SVGEGT. The CDR3 extends over 16 amino acids. V lost 7 bases to trimming and J lost 6 bases; unmatched junction nucleotides: 11.

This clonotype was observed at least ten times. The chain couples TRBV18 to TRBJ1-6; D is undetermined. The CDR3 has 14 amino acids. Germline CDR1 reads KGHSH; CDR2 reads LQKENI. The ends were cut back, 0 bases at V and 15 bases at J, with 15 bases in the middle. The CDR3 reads CASSPPADPRYLHF. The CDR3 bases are TGTGCCAGCTCACCACCGGCAGATCCTCGGTACCTCCACTTT.